One and the same sample provided the 21 T cell receptor beta chains below, sequenced in a study of blood T cell repertoires in COVID-19. This table comes from immunoSEQ multiplex PCR, and its TCRdb copy is limited to in-frame clones, with some not included. This sample has about 190,000 clones, with approximately 90% found just once. Sequencing was done on a sample of peripheral blood. These receptors originate from a human donor in a cohort sampled during active COVID-19.

This clone was found once. The chain is built from TRBV5-6 and TRBJ2-7; no clear D. This CDR3 contains 14 residues. From germline, CDR1 is SGHDT and CDR2 YYEEEE. V lost 4 bases to trimming and J lost 6 bases, with 17 bases between them. For the CDR3, the DNA is TGTGCCAGCAGCCTACGCATGAATCCCCCCGAGCAGTACTTC. This sequence encodes CASSLRMNPPEQYF.

This clone has only one observation. The gene calls are TRBV9 and TRBJ1-6, with D hard to call. The CDR3 has 13 amino acids. Germline assignment: CDR1 SGDLS and CDR2 YYNGEE. Trimming took 0 bases from V and 9 from J, leaving 7 bases between them. CDR3 amino acids: CASSVELSSPLHF. In DNA, the CDR3 is TGTGCCAGCAGCGTAGAGCTTAGTTCACCCCTCCACTTT.

The chain carries TRBV9 and TRBJ1-2; a possible D gene is TRBD1 (5 bases). The CDR3 loop spans 13 amino acids. Trimming cost V 4 bases and J 7 bases, with 14 bases left between them. Looked up from germline, CDR1 is SGDLS and CDR2 is YYNGEE. As DNA, the CDR3 is TGTGCCAGCAGCCGAGGAGGGGAAAGTGGCTACACCTTC. Protein sequence: CASSRGGESGYTF. The full variable domain, completed using reference TRBV9 and TRBJ1-2, is DSGVTQTPKHLITATGQRVTLRCSPRSGDLSVYWYQQSLDQGLQFLIQYYNGEERAKGNILERFSAQQFPDLHSELNLSSLELGDSALYFCASSRGGESGYTFGSGTRLTVV.

The V call is TRBV5-4, the J call TRBJ2-2; TRBD1 might be the D (6 bases). The germline V and J ends were trimmed by 0 bases and 7 bases, with 13 bases remaining between them. The CDR3 contains 15 residues. Germline assignment: CDR1 SGHNT and CDR2 YYREEE (reference sequence). The DNA for the CDR3 is TGTGCCAGCAGCTTGGGCGACAGGACCGTCGGGGAGCTGTTTTTT. Amino acid sequence: CASSLGDRTVGELFF.

V gene TRBV4-3 combines with J gene TRBJ2-5; 7 bases align to TRBD2. From germline, CDR1 is LGHNA and CDR2 YSLEER. Trimming cost V 0 bases and J 2 bases; bases outside gene matches: 9. The CDR3 loop spans 17 amino acids. The CDR3 bases are TGCGCCAGCAGCCAAGATCTCAGCGGGGACCTTCAAGAGACCCAGTACTTC. Protein: CASSQDLSGDLQETQYF.

J is TRBJ1-2 and V is TRBV4-3; 8 bases are shared with TRBD1. The CDR3 is 16 amino acids. Germline CDR1 reads LGHNA; CDR2 reads YSLEER. V gave up 1 base and J gave up 2 bases; unmatched junction bases: 6. The CDR3 DNA is TGCGCCAGCAGCCAAGCCTCGGACAGGGACAACTATGGCTACACCTTC. Protein: CASSQASDRDNYGYTF.

This chain connects TRBV24-1 to TRBJ2-5; 8 positions agree with TRBD1. V shed 9 bases, J shed 2 bases, and the junction held 7 bases outside the gene matches. This CDR3 comprises 14 residues. CDR1 is KGHDR and CDR2 is SFDVKD in the germline V gene. The CDR3 DNA reads as TGTGCCACCGGGGACAGGAGAAAACAAGAGACCCAGTACTTC. Translation gives CATGDRRKQETQYF.

The rearrangement joins TRBV4-2 to TRBJ2-5; 11 nucleotides agree with TRBD2. Germline assignment: CDR1 LGHNA and CDR2 YNFKEQ. CDR3 length: 22 amino acids. V trimming: 0 bases; J trimming: 0 bases; junction bases outside the gene matches: 18. CDR3 in DNA: TGTGCCAGCAGCCAAGATCCGCTAGCGGGAGGCTTATCAACCGGGTACCAAGAGACCCAGTACTTC. This sequence encodes CASSQDPLAGGLSTGYQETQYF.

The chain combines TRBV7-2 with TRBJ1-1; TRBD1 matches at 8 bases. Germline-derived CDR1 and CDR2 are SGHTA and FQGNSA. V dropped 5 bases and J dropped 1; count of bases not matched to a gene: 9. The CDR3 has 16 amino acids. CDR3 in DNA: TGTGCCAGCAGCCCCCGTTTTGGGACAGGGAACACTGAAGCTTTCTTT. Amino acid sequence: CASSPRFGTGNTEAFF.

This clone was counted once. The chain combines TRBV6-5 with TRBJ1-2, with 8 bases identical to TRBD1. The germline gives CDR1 MNHEY, CDR2 SVGAGI. V lost 4 bases and J lost 0; bases outside the gene matches: 4. This CDR3 has 15 amino acids. CDR3 in DNA: TGTGCCAGCAGTTTGACACAGGGGGCTAACTATGGCTACACCTTC. Amino acid sequence: CASSLTQGANYGYTF.

The V and J genes are TRBV6-2 or TRBV6-3 and TRBJ1-1, with 9 bases that match TRBD1. The germline V gene has CDR1 MNHEY and CDR2 SVGEGT. The CDR3 extends over 15 amino acids. The V gene end was trimmed by 6 bases and the J gene end by 6 bases; junction bases not matched to a gene: 11. The CDR3 sequence: CASSPARQGVAEAFF. CDR3 bases: TGTGCCAGCAGCCCCGCTCGACAGGGGGTAGCTGAAGCTTTCTTT.

The chain couples TRBV6-5 to TRBJ2-7; TRBD1 might be the D (7 bases). V dropped 7 bases and J dropped 1 base, with 11 bases sitting between them. The CDR3 sequence is 13 residues long. Per germline, CDR1 MNHEY and CDR2 SVGAGI. This CDR3 reads CASKEGQSYEQYF. DNA of the CDR3: TGTGCCAGCAAGGAGGGACAGTCCTACGAGCAGTACTTC.

J is TRBJ2-4 and V is TRBV7-9; the D gene is possibly TRBD2 (5 bases). Germline CDR1 is SEHNR and CDR2 is FQNEAQ (reference sequence). The length of the CDR3 is 16 residues. V was shortened by 3 bases and J by 8 bases, with 20 bases between the two germline ends. The CDR3 here is CASSFSGETFSDIQYF. CDR3 bases: TGTGCCAGCAGCTTCTCCGGGGAAACGTTTTCGGACATTCAGTACTTC. Full variable domain (outside the CDR3, taken from reference TRBV7-9 and TRBJ2-4): DTGVSQNPRHKITKRGQNVTFRCDPISEHNRLYWYRQTLGQGPEFLTYFQNEAQLEKSRLLSDRFSAERPKGSFSTLEIQRTEQGDSAMYLCASSFSGETFSDIQYFGAGTRLSVL.

The rearrangement uses TRBV27 and TRBJ1-4; TRBD1 might be the D (6 bases). V lost 3 bases to trimming and J lost 7 bases, with 15 bases between them. The germline CDR1 and CDR2 sequences are MNHEY and SMNVEV (reference sequence). The CDR3 contains 15 residues. CDR3 loop: CASSLGRGKGEKLFF. The CDR3 coding sequence is TGTGCCAGCAGTTTGGGAAGGGGGAAGGGTGAAAAACTGTTTTTT.

The chain joins TRBV7-2 to TRBJ1-6; D is ambiguous. In germline, CDR1 is SGHTA, CDR2 FQGNSA. V lost 4 bases, J lost 7 bases, and 2 bases lay in between. The length of the CDR3 is 11 residues. CDR3 amino acids: CASSSNSPLHF. CDR3 nucleotides: TGTGCCAGCAGCTCGAATTCACCCCTCCACTTT.

J is TRBJ2-1 and V is TRBV7-6, with 8 bases aligning to TRBD2. J was trimmed by 7 bases and V by 5 bases; bases with no gene match: 16. CDR1 is SGHVS, CDR2 FNYEAQ, per germline. The CDR3 covers 17 residues. CDR3 nucleotides: TGTGCCAGCAGCCCCATGTCAGGACTAGCAATTAGGAATGAGCAGTTCTTC. Its protein is CASSPMSGLAIRNEQFF.

There are a few counts of this clone. J is TRBJ1-5 and V is TRBV6-2 or TRBV6-3; D may be TRBD1 (5 bases). The CDR3 runs 11 residues. Per germline, CDR1 MNHEY and CDR2 SVGEGT. V was shortened by 5 bases and J by 9 bases, with 8 bases between the two germline ends. The CDR3 sequence is CASSPGGPQHF. As DNA, the CDR3 is TGTGCCAGCAGTCCGGGGGGGCCCCAGCATTTT.

V and J are TRBV6-2 or TRBV6-3 and TRBJ2-7; maybe TRBD1 (5 bases). Trimming removed 0 bases at V and 4 bases at J, with 16 bases between. Germline-derived CDR1 and CDR2 are MNHEY and SVGEGT. The CDR3 extends over 16 amino acids. The CDR3 loop is CASSYSGPRQGYEQYF. Written as DNA, the CDR3 is TGTGCCAGCAGTTACTCGGGGCCGCGTCAGGGTTACGAGCAGTACTTC.

CDR3 sequence: CATSRPESSYNEQFF. CDR3 nucleotides: TGTGCCACCAGCAGGCCCGAGAGCTCCTACAATGAGCAGTTCTTC. The chain is built from TRBV15 and TRBJ2-1; D unresolved. The CDR3 length is 15 residues. V lost 3 bases, J lost 0 bases, and 9 bases lay in between. Germline loops: CDR1 LNHNV, CDR2 YYDKDF (reference sequence).

This clone was detected once. V is TRBV19 and J is TRBJ2-2; D not resolved. The CDR3 extends over 13 amino acids. Trimming took 7 bases from V and 2 from J, leaving 8 bases between them. Germline V CDR1 and CDR2: LNHDA, SQIVND (reference sequence). The CDR3 DNA is TGTGCCAGTAAATCCGGTAACACCGGGGAGCTGTTTTTT. It codes for CASKSGNTGELFF.

V and J are TRBV12-2 and TRBJ2-2; the D segment call TRBD2 is taken from the table without a DNA check. TRBV12-2 is a listed pseudogene. The CDR3 contains 17 residues. CDR3 residues: CASRLVLGLAGSGELFF. CDR3 nucleotide sequence: TGTGCAAGTCGCTTAGTTCTGGGACTAGCGGGATCCGGGGAGCTGTTTTTT.